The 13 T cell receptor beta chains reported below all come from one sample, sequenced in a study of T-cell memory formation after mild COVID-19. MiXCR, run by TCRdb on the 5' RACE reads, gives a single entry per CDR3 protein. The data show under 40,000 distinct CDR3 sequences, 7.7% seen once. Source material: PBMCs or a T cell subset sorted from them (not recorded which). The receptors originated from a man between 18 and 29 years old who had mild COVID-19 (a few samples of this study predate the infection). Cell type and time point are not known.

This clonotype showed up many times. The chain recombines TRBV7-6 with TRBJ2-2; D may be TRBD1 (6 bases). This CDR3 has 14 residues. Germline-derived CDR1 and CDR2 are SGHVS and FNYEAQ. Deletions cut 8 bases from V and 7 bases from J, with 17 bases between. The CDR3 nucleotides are TGTGCCAGCCGGGACACTCTCAGGGGCGGGGAGCTGTTTTTT. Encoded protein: CASRDTLRGGELFF. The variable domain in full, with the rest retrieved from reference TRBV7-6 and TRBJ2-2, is GAGVSQSPRYKVTKRGQDVALRCDPISGHVSLYWYRQALGQGPEFLTYFNYEAQQDKSGLPNDRFSAERPEGSISTLTIQRTEQRDSAMYRCASRDTLRGGELFFGEGSRLTVL.

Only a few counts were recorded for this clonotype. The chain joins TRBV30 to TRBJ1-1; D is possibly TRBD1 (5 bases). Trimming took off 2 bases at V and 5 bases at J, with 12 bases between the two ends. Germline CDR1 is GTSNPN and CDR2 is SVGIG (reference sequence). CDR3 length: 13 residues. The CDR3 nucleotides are TGTGCCTGGAGTCGGCAGGCAGGGACTGAAGCTTTCTTT. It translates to CAWSRQAGTEAFF.

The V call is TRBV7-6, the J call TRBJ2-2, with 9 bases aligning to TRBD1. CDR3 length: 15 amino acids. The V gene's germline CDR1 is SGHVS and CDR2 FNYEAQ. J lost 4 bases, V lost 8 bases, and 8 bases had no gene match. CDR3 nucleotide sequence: TGTGCCAGCCGTGGGGACAGGGTCCCCACCGGGGAGCTGTTTTTT. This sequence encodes CASRGDRVPTGELFF.

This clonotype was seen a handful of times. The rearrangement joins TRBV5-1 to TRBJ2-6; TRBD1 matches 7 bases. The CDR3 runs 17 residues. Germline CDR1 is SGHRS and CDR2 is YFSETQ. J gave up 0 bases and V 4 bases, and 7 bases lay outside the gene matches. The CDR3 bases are TGCGCCAGCAGCCGACAGGGTATTGCCTCTGGGGCCAACGTCCTGACTTTC. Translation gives CASSRQGIASGANVLTF.

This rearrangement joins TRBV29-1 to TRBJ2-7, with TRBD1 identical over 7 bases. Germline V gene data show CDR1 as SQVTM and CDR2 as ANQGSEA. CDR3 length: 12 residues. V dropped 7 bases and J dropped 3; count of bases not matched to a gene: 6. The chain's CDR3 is CSANRGNYEQYF. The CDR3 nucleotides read TGCAGCGCAAACAGGGGAAACTACGAGCAGTACTTC.

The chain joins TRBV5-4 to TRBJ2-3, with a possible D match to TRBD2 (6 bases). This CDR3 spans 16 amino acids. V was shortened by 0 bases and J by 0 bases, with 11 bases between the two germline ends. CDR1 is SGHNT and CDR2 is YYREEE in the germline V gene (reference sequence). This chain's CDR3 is CASSLAGGGSTDTQYF. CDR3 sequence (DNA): TGTGCCAGCAGCTTGGCCGGTGGGGGGAGCACAGATACGCAGTATTTT.

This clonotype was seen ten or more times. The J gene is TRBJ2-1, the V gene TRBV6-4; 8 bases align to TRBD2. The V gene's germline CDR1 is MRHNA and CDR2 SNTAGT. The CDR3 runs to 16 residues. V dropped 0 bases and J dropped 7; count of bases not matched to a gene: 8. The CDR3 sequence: CASSDSQRGTSNEQFF. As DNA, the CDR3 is TGTGCCAGCAGTGACTCGCAGCGGGGGACTTCTAATGAGCAGTTCTTC.

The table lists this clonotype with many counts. CDR3 region: CASSKSNTGELFF. CDR3 coding DNA: TGTGCCAGTAGTAAATCGAACACCGGGGAGCTGTTTTTT. The J gene is TRBJ2-2, the V gene TRBV19, with D unclear. V dropped 4 bases and J dropped 0 bases, with 3 bases sitting between them. The length of the CDR3 is 13 residues. Germline values: CDR1 LNHDA, CDR2 SQIVND (reference sequence). The variable domain in full, completed from reference TRBV19 and TRBJ2-2, reads DGGITQSPKYLFRKEGQNVTLSCEQNLNHDAMYWYRQDPGQGLRLIYYSQIVNDFQKGDIAEGYSVSREKKESFPLTVTSAQKNPTAFYLCASSKSNTGELFFGEGSRLTVL.

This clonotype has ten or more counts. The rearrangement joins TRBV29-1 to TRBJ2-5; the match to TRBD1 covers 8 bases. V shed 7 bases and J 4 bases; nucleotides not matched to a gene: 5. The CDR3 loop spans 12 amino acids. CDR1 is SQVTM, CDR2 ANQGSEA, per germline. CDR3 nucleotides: TGCAGCGGACAGGGGTTGGGAGAGACCCAGTACTTC. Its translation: CSGQGLGETQYF. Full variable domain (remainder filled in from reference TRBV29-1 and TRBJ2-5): SAVISQKPSRDICQRGTSLTIQCQVDSQVTMMFWYRQQPGQSLTLIATANQGSEATYESGFVIDKFPISRPNLTFSTLTVSNMSPEDSSIYLCSGQGLGETQYFGPGTRLLVL.

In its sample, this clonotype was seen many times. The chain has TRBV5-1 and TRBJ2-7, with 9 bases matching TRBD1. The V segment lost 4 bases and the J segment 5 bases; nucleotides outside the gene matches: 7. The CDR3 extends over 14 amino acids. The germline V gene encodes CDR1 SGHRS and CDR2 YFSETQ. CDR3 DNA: TGCGCCAGCAGCCGGACAGGGGTTACAAACGAGCAGTACTTC. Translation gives CASSRTGVTNEQYF.

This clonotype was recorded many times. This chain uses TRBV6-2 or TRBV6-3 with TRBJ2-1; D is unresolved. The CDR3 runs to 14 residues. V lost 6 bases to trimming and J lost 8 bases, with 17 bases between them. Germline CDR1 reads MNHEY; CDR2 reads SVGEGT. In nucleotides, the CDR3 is TGTGCCAGCAGCACCCAAGGGCTGACGGATGAGCAGTTCTTC. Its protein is CASSTQGLTDEQFF.

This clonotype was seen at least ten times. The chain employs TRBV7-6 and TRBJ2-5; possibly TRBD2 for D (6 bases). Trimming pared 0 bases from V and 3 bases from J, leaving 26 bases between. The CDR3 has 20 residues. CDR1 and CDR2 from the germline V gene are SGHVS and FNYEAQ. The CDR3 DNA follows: TGTGCCAGCAGCTTAGCGCAGGCAGGGTTATATCCTAGCGAGAAAGAGACCCAGTACTTC. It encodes CASSLAQAGLYPSEKETQYF.

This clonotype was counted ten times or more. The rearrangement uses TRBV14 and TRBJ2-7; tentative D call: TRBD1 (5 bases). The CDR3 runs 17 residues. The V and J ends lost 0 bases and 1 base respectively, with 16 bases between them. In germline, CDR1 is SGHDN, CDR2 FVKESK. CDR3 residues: CASSQDESPGYSYEQYF. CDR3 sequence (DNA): TGTGCCAGCAGCCAAGATGAGTCGCCAGGGTATTCCTACGAGCAGTACTTC. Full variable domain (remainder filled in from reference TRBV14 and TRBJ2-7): EAGVTQFPSHSVIEKGQTVTLRCDPISGHDNLYWYRRVMGKEIKFLLHFVKESKQDESGMPNNRFLAERTGGTYSTLKVQPAELEDSGVYFCASSQDESPGYSYEQYFGPGTRLTVT.